The count of the clone carrying this TCR beta chain is one. The antigen is unknown. Using about 220 ng DNA, around 30,000 T cell genomes, the sorted-subset replicate PCRs were run. Clones were read by immunoSEQ multiplex PCR, and TCRdb kept only the in-frame ones, dropping some. This sample carries 2 million to 2.5 million clones, about 94% of them seen once, and the ten largest clones take roughly 0.13%. The data belong to a study of shared clonotypes between healthy human individuals. Free of recent acute infections or vaccinations, the donors were healthy HIV-negative adults. The CDR3 consists of 17 residues. Germline V gives CDR1 MGHRA, CDR2 YSYEKL. Unmatched junction bases numbered 9, after V lost 3 bases and J lost 2 bases. Findings and caveats of the study: Researchers found naive subsets generally carried larger estimated richness than memory subsets. Naive CD4 clonotypes were shared across a handful of donors at roughly 5.3%.

V usage is TRBV4-1 and J usage is TRBJ2-2, with TRBD2 matching 7 bases. This TCR was sampled from a man aged 18 to 29 in good health. The sequenced sample consisted of naive CD4+ T cells sorted from blood. The sample's subset: CD45RA+ positively selected. The CDR3 is CASSQKRAGLNTGELFF. The CDR3 bases are TGCGCCAGCAGCCAGAAAAGAGCGGGGTTAAACACCGGGGAGCTGTTTTTT.